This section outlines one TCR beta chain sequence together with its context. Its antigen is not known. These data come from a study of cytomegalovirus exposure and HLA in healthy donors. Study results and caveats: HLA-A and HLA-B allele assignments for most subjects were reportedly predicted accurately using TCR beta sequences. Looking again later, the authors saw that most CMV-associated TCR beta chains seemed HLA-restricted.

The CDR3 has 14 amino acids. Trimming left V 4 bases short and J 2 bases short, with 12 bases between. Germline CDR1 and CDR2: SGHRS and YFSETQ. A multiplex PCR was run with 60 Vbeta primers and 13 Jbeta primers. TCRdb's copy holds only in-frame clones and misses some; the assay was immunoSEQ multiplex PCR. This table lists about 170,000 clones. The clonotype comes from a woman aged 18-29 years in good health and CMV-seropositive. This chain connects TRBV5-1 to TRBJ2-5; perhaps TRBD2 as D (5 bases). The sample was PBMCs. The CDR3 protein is CASSASSFQETQYF. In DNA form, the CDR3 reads TGCGCCAGCAGCGCTAGCAGTTTTCAAGAGACCCAGTACTTC.